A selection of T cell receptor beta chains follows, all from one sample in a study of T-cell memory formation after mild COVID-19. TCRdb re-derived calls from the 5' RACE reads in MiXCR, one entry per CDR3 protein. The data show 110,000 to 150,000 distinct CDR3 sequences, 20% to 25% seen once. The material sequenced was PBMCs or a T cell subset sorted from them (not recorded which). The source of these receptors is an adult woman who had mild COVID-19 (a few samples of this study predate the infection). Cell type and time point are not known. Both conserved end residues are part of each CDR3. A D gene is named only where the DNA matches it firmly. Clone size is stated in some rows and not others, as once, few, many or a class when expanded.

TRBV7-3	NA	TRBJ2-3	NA	CASSSFAGTDTQYF	TGTGCCAGCAGCTCCTTTGCGGGGACAGATACGCAGTATTTT
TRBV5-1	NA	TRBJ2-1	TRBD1	CASSRGTGPNEQFF	TGTGCCAGCAGCCGGGGGACAGGGCCCAATGAGCAGTTCTTC
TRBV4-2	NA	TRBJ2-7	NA	CASSQGRVLEQYF	TGTGCCAGCAGCCAAGGCCGAGTTCTCGAGCAGTACTTC
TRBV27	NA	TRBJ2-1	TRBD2	CASSPSGGVYNEQFF	TGTGCCAGCAGCCCGAGCGGGGGGGTTTACAATGAGCAGTTCTTC
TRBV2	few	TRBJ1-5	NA	CASSDGTESNQPQHF	TGTGCCAGCAGCGACGGGACCGAAAGCAATCAGCCCCAGCATTTT
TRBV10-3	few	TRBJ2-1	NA	CAISDPGGIQFF	TGTGCCATCAGTGACCCCGGAGGTATACAGTTCTTC
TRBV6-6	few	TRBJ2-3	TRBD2	CASARSGGGTDTQYF	TGTGCCAGTGCCCGGAGCGGGGGGGGCACAGATACGCAGTATTTT
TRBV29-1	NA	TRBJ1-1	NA	CSVEGLTGRDTEAFF	TGCAGCGTTGAAGGCCTAACAGGGAGGGACACTGAAGCTTTCTTT
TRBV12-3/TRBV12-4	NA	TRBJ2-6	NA	CASSSGGGGANVLTF	TGTGCCAGCAGCTCCGGGGGTGGTGGGGCCAACGTCCTGACTTTC
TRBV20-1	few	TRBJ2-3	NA	CSARDLVGPGDTQYF	TGCAGTGCTAGAGACCTCGTGGGACCGGGGGATACGCAGTATTTT
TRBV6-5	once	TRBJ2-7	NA	CASSGLQGVGSYEQYF	TGTGCCAGCAGTGGCCTACAGGGAGTCGGCTCCTACGAGCAGTACTTC